This T cell receptor beta chain derives from a study of blood T cell repertoires in COVID-19. At the level of the study: Acute and convalescent COVID-19 samples came from the United States, Italy and Spain.

Repertoires were generated with immunoSEQ multiplex PCR, while TCRdb's copy carries only in-frame clones and drops some. The sample lists 90,000 to 120,000 clones, over 60% occurring once. The clonotype originates from a man aged 70 or older with acute or convalescent COVID-19. The source material was peripheral blood.

The CDR3 nucleotides read TGTGCCAGTAGAAGCAGGGGCCAATATAGCAATCAGCCCCAGCATTTT. It codes for CASRSRGQYSNQPQHF. The J gene is TRBJ1-5, the V gene TRBV19; maybe TRBD1 (6 bases). CDR1 is LNHDA, CDR2 SQIVND, per germline (reference sequence). V was trimmed by 6 bases and J by 0 bases, leaving 15 bases between them. The CDR3 covers 16 residues.